These T cell receptor beta chains were read from a single sample in a study of OX40 agonist ivuxolimab in advanced cancers. Clones were sequenced by immunoSEQ multiplex PCR, and TCRdb holds only the in-frame ones, with some missing. This sample has tens of thousands of clones, with approximately 86% found just once. The specimen was CD4+ or CD8+ T cells sorted from blood, collected in a trial of the OX40 agonist ivuxolimab. These receptors were obtained from an adult with an advanced solid tumor such as melanoma, head and neck, liver or kidney cancer. The CDR3 runs from the conserved cysteine through the conserved F or W. Clone size is shown for a subset of rows, as once, few, many or a class of expanded clone.

clone_size	v_call	j_call	cdr3_aa
NA	TRBV19	TRBJ2-1	CASSPLLAGAPFF
NA	TRBV2	TRBJ2-5	CASSGVGAETQYF
NA	TRBV5-4	TRBJ1-1	CASSLEGSSGTEAFF
NA	TRBV27	TRBJ1-4	CASSFSPGGQEKLFF
NA	TRBV19	TRBJ2-7	CASSTGTGGVFYEQYF
NA	TRBV6-1	TRBJ2-3	CASSFDGSDTQYF
NA	TRBV11-3	TRBJ1-1	CASSLWVYTEAFF
NA	TRBV5-1	TRBJ2-5	CASSLAPGQGVWTQYF
NA	TRBV19	TRBJ2-1	CASSIVGSSEQFF
NA	TRBV6-5	TRBJ2-1	CASSYSPSVSYNEQFF
NA	TRBV29-1	TRBJ2-5	CSVVGGGPKTQYF
NA	TRBV19	TRBJ2-2	CASSYSVNIPNTGELFF
NA	TRBV11-2	TRBJ2-4	CASSSIGLAKNIQYF
once	TRBV30	TRBJ2-7	CAWSPGQGGYEQYF
NA	TRBV19	TRBJ2-1	CASSWSPGGSEQFF
NA	TRBV7-8	TRBJ2-2	CASSWGQANTGELFF
NA	TRBV6-4	TRBJ1-2	CASSSGQGNYGYTF
NA	TRBV5-1	TRBJ2-7	CASSLQASGIYEQYF
few	TRBV19	TRBJ1-1	CASRGTANTEAFF
NA	TRBV7-9	TRBJ1-3	CASSLQRTGDRNTIYF
NA	TRBV19	TRBJ1-1	CASSAGSPGSTEAFF
NA	TRBV11-2	TRBJ2-1	CASSLVSTSGSNEQFF
NA	TRBV2	TRBJ1-1	CASSAYRGLTEAFF
NA	TRBV6-6	TRBJ2-1	CAVSQVSYNEQFF
NA	TRBV6-5	TRBJ1-2	CASSYAQDYGYTF
NA	TRBV4-2	TRBJ2-6	CASSQVREPEYGANVLTF
once	TRBV11-1	TRBJ2-3	CASSLMSSGSTDTQYF
NA	TRBV2	TRBJ2-5	CASTQAGEETQYF
NA	TRBV7-8	TRBJ2-1	CASSSRYLGGLEQFF
NA	TRBV4-2	TRBJ1-5	CASSIGGGGNQPQHF
NA	TRBV28	TRBJ2-7	CASSFPGNYERYF
once	TRBV19	TRBJ1-2	CASSRGTSSRGYTF
NA	TRBV5-1	TRBJ2-3	CASSFGGIALDTQYF
few	TRBV30	TRBJ2-1	CAWSGAENNDEQFF
NA	TRBV27	TRBJ2-7	CASSHGTSYEQYF
NA	TRBV12-1	TRBJ1-5	CASSFGARGQPQHF
NA	TRBV6-5	TRBJ2-7	CASNPSDRVREQYF
NA	TRBV5-1	TRBJ1-4	CASSYGTGDEKLFF
NA	TRBV5-1	TRBJ2-6	CASSLSLSGANVLTF
NA	TRBV7-9	TRBJ1-1	CASSFGTEAFF
NA	TRBV7-8	TRBJ1-3	CASSLVWGSGGNTIYF
NA	TRBV11-2	TRBJ1-1	CASSKTDPGVNTEAFF
NA	TRBV2	TRBJ1-2	CASVIGQGNYGYTF
NA	TRBV4-3	TRBJ2-7	CASSQDFQPGGYEQYF
NA	TRBV30	TRBJ1-2	CAWSLGGFGYTF
NA	TRBV7-6	TRBJ2-5	CASSRGQGGETQYF
NA	TRBV30	TRBJ1-5	CAWSANRDSSNQPQHF
NA	TRBV5-1	TRBJ2-1	CASSIDRGHPSNEQFF
NA	TRBV7-2	TRBJ2-1	CASSLAGGPISEQFF
NA	TRBV9	TRBJ1-2	CASSVAGQGALGYTF
NA	TRBV5-1	TRBJ2-2	CASSLDNRDELFF
NA	TRBV29-1	TRBJ1-3	CSVEGAGAGNTIYF
NA	TRBV27	TRBJ2-5	CASHGRETQYF